Sequencing of this T cell receptor beta chain was carried out in a study of response to subunit inactivated influenza vaccine. The study's findings and limits: Authors suggested seasonal influenza vaccinations each recruit few new T cells.

From germline, CDR1 is SGHRS and CDR2 YFSETQ. CDR3 length equals 15 residues. The ends were cut back, 3 bases at V and 1 base at J, with 13 bases in the middle. Via MiXCR, TCRdb re-called the RT-PCR reads, giving one row per CDR3 protein. This sample yields hundreds of thousands of distinct CDR3 sequences, of which approximately 17% are seen a single time; approximately 10% belongs to the top ten. This clonotype has a handful of counts. No antigen is known for it. The sequence derives from a man over 45 who received an inactivated influenza vaccine. The sample here was PBMCs from blood, taken 5 to 6 days after vaccination. The V and J genes are TRBV5-1 and TRBJ2-5; perhaps TRBD2 as D (5 bases). The CDR3 here is CASSSPRGTQETQYF. The CDR3 DNA reads as TGCGCCAGCAGCTCCCCACGGGGTACCCAAGAGACCCAGTACTTC.